Listed here are 30 T cell receptor beta chains from one sample, sequenced in a study of control samples from healthy donors and cancer patients. Clones were read by immunoSEQ multiplex PCR, and TCRdb kept only the in-frame ones, dropping some. Here the sample spans 130,000 or so clones, about nine tenths being singletons. Sample: blood. The source is a woman in her forties or fifties in good health.

The chain links TRBV11-3 to TRBJ2-1, with 9 bases aligning to TRBD2. The ends lost 2 bases at V and 8 bases at J; junction bases unmatched: 1. Germline assignment: CDR1 SGHNT and CDR2 YENEEA. This CDR3 contains 13 residues. Here the CDR3 reads CASSLLAGDEQFF. The CDR3 nucleotides are TGTGCCAGCAGCTTATTAGCGGGAGATGAGCAGTTCTTC.

The CDR3 loop is CSDGAVEAFF. In nucleotides, the CDR3 is TGCAGCGACGGGGCTGTTGAAGCTTTCTTT. The V call is TRBV29-1, the J call TRBJ1-1, with D tentatively TRBD1 (5 bases). Germline lookup yields CDR1 SQVTM and CDR2 ANQGSEA. The CDR3 runs to 10 residues. Trimming removed 7 bases at V and 7 bases at J, with 10 bases between.

The chain employs TRBV6-5 and TRBJ1-6; TRBD1 aligns across 8 bases. Germline assignment: CDR1 MNHEY and CDR2 SVGAGI. Trimming at V came to 0 bases and at J to 7 bases, leaving 2 bases not matched to a gene. There are 15 residues in the CDR3. The CDR3 protein is CASSYSGQENSPLHF. In DNA form, the CDR3 reads TGTGCCAGCAGTTACTCGGGACAGGAAAATTCACCCCTCCACTTT.

This clone was picked up many times. The V gene is TRBV25-1, the J gene TRBJ1-1; the D is unclear. V lost 8 bases, J lost 1 base, and 5 bases lay in between. CDR1 MGHDK and CDR2 SYGVNS come from the germline V gene. This CDR3 contains 11 residues. The CDR3 loop reads CASHKNTEAFF. CDR3 bases: TGTGCCAGCCACAAGAACACTGAAGCTTTCTTT.

This rearrangement joins TRBV6-6 to TRBJ1-5, with 8 bases lining up with TRBD1. The length of the CDR3 is 11 residues. Germline V gene lookup returns CDR1 MNHNY and CDR2 SVGAGI (reference sequence). After removal of 6 bases from V and 12 bases from J, the junction contained 4 bases not matched to a gene. DNA for the CDR3: TGTGCCAGCAGCCCCGGACAGGGCCAGCATTTT. Translating it yields CASSPGQGQHF.

The rearrangement links TRBV7-9 to TRBJ1-2; possible D gene TRBD1, 6 bases. V was clipped by 3 bases and J by 7 bases, with 12 bases between them. The germline gives CDR1 SEHNR, CDR2 FQNEAQ (reference sequence). This CDR3 comprises 13 residues. The CDR3 nucleotides are TGTGCCAGCAGCTTTCAGGGGAGCGGTGGCTACACCTTC. Translation: CASSFQGSGGYTF. Together with reference TRBV7-9 and TRBJ1-2, the CDR3 gives the full variable domain: DTGVSQNPRHKITKRGQNVTFRCDPISEHNRLYWYRQTLGQGPEFLTYFQNEAQLEKSRLLSDRFSAERPKGSFSTLEIQRTEQGDSAMYLCASSFQGSGGYTFGSGTRLTVV.

CDR3 bases: TGTGCCAGTACGACAGGTTTTAGTCTAGATACGCAGTATTTT. Translation: CASTTGFSLDTQYF. This chain connects TRBV27 to TRBJ2-3, with D possibly being TRBD1 (6 bases). The CDR3 has 14 amino acids. The V and J ends lost 9 bases and 5 bases respectively, with 18 bases between them. Germline lookup yields CDR1 MNHEY and CDR2 SMNVEV (reference sequence).

V and J are TRBV7-9 and TRBJ2-3; no firm D call. The CDR3 runs to 15 residues. Trimming removed 8 bases at V and 5 bases at J, with 20 bases between. Per germline, CDR1 SEHNR and CDR2 FQNEAQ (reference sequence). This CDR3 is CASHASGGREDTQYF. The CDR3 nucleotides read TGTGCCAGCCACGCATCTGGCGGTCGAGAAGATACGCAGTATTTT.

V is TRBV4-2 and J is TRBJ2-4; D remains unclear. This CDR3 region has 16 residues. The ends were cut back, 1 base at V and 0 bases at J, with 10 bases in the middle. CDR1 and CDR2 from the germline V gene are LGHNA and YNFKEQ. The CDR3 DNA reads TGTGCCAGCAGCCAAGCTGGCGGTCTAGCCAAAAACATTCAGTACTTC. It translates to CASSQAGGLAKNIQYF.

The rearrangement uses TRBV28 and TRBJ1-1; 9 bases match TRBD1. The CDR3 consists of 14 residues. With 4 bases clipped from V and 11 bases from J, the junction kept 11 bases outside the gene matches. Germline CDR1 and CDR2: MDHEN and SYDVKM. CDR3: CASSSRDRARRAFF. The CDR3 coding sequence is TGTGCCAGCAGTTCCCGGGACAGGGCCCGCCGGGCTTTCTTT.

This clone was counted once. The gene calls are TRBV24-1 and TRBJ2-7, with D perhaps given as TRBD1 or TRBD2 (5 bases each). There are 15 residues in the CDR3. The germline V gene encodes CDR1 KGHDR and CDR2 SFDVKD. Trimming cost V 6 bases and J 1 base, with 15 bases left between them. The CDR3 reads CATSTFRDGSYEQYF. CDR3 bases: TGTGCCACCAGTACATTCCGGGACGGGTCCTACGAGCAGTACTTC.

The chain carries TRBV7-6 and TRBJ2-5, with D possibly matching TRBD1 (5 bases). The V end lost 5 bases, the J end lost 2 bases, and 15 bases lay between the germline ends. CDR1 and CDR2 from the germline V gene are SGHVS and FNYEAQ. The CDR3 runs to 15 residues. The CDR3 sequence: CASSQIKTGQETQYF. The DNA of the CDR3 is TGTGCCAGCAGCCAAATCAAAACAGGACAAGAGACCCAGTACTTC.

The chain recombines TRBV12-5 with TRBJ1-5, with D perhaps matching TRBD1 (5 bases). This CDR3 region has 17 residues. Trimming took off 7 bases at V and 2 bases at J, with 21 bases between the two ends. CDR1 and CDR2 from the germline V gene are LGHNT and FRNRAP. The DNA for the CDR3 is TGTGCTAGTGCTGGGCGCCCCCAGGGAAGGGGCAATCAGCCCCAGCATTTT. It specifies CASAGRPQGRGNQPQHF. Full variable domain (remainder filled in from reference TRBV12-5 and TRBJ1-5): DARVTQTPRHKVTEMGQEVTMRCQPILGHNTVFWYRQTMMQGLELLAYFRNRAPLDDSGMPKDRFSAEMPDATLATLKIQPSEPRDSAVYFCASAGRPQGRGNQPQHFGDGTRLSIL.

This sequence joins TRBV7-9 and TRBJ2-6; D unresolved. Germline assignment: CDR1 SEHNR and CDR2 FQNEAQ (reference sequence). The CDR3 extends over 15 amino acids. Trimming took off 3 bases at V and 1 base at J, with 7 bases between the two ends. The CDR3 spells CASSLEPSGANVLTF. For the CDR3, the DNA is TGTGCCAGCAGCTTGGAGCCTTCTGGGGCCAACGTCCTGACTTTC. The full variable domain, completed using reference TRBV7-9 and TRBJ2-6, is DTGVSQNPRHKITKRGQNVTFRCDPISEHNRLYWYRQTLGQGPEFLTYFQNEAQLEKSRLLSDRFSAERPKGSFSTLEIQRTEQGDSAMYLCASSLEPSGANVLTFGAGSRLTVL.

The CDR3 region is CASSEYAANGYTF. The CDR3 coding sequence is TGCGCCAGCAGTGAATACGCAGCAAATGGCTACACCTTC. The chain uses TRBV10-2 and TRBJ1-2; no firm D call. The CDR3 loop spans 13 amino acids. V dropped 3 bases and J dropped 6 bases, with 11 bases sitting between them. Germline V CDR1 and CDR2: WSHSY, SAAADI.

The rearrangement joins TRBV5-4 to TRBJ1-1; D not resolved. The CDR3 loop spans 14 amino acids. V was shortened by 2 bases and J by 4 bases, with 12 bases between the two germline ends. The germline CDR1 and CDR2 sequences are SGHNT and YYREEE (reference sequence). CDR3 region: CASSLGGGGTEAFF. CDR3 coding DNA: TGTGCCAGCAGCTTAGGCGGTGGCGGCACTGAAGCTTTCTTT. The whole variable domain, remainder taken from reference TRBV5-4 and TRBJ1-1, is ETGVTQSPTHLIKTRGQQVTLRCSSQSGHNTVSWYQQALGQGPQFIFQYYREEENGRGNFPPRFSGLQFPNYSSELNVNALELDDSALYLCASSLGGGGTEAFFGQGTRLTVV.

The chain is built from TRBV9 and TRBJ1-2; the D is unclear. This CDR3 contains 12 residues. The germline V gene encodes CDR1 SGDLS and CDR2 YYNGEE. V lost 5 bases and J 8 bases, leaving 13 bases between the germline ends. The CDR3 protein is CASRATNRGYTF. CDR3 sequence (DNA): TGTGCCAGCAGGGCTACTAACCGGGGCTACACCTTC.

This sequence joins TRBV11-2 and TRBJ1-4; TRBD1 matches 8 bases. The CDR3 spans 18 residues. The germline CDR1 and CDR2 sequences are SGHAT and FQNNGV. J was trimmed by 5 bases and V by 1 base; bases with no gene match: 12. The CDR3 reads CASSLGSGGIPLNEKLFF. CDR3 DNA: TGTGCCAGCAGCTTAGGATCAGGGGGCATTCCTTTAAATGAAAAACTGTTTTTT.

The V call is TRBV6-5, the J call TRBJ2-1; 12 bases map to TRBD1. The CDR3 length is 14 residues. Germline CDR1 MNHEY, CDR2 SVGAGI. The J segment lost 14 bases and the V segment lost 5 bases, leaving 10 bases of the junction unmatched. This CDR3 is CASSPGTGGQGKFF. CDR3 DNA: TGTGCCAGCAGTCCCGGGACAGGGGGCCAAGGGAAGTTCTTC.

The V gene is TRBV3-1 (or the pseudogene TRBV3-2), the J gene TRBJ1-1; D is unclear. CDR3 length: 13 residues. The V end was cut by 1 base, the J end by 1 base, with 4 bases between. Germline-derived CDR1 and CDR2 are LGHDT and YNNKEL (reference sequence). The CDR3 spells CASSQAGNTEAFF. CDR3 in DNA: TGTGCCAGCAGCCAAGCTGGGAACACTGAAGCTTTCTTT.

The chain recombines TRBV5-4 with TRBJ2-1; D perhaps matches TRBD1 (6 bases). This CDR3 has 15 residues. Trimming pared 2 bases from V and 0 bases from J, leaving 9 bases between. CDR1 and CDR2 (germline): SGHNT, YYREEE (reference sequence). DNA for the CDR3: TGTGCCAGCAGCTTACAGGGTAGCTCCTACAATGAGCAGTTCTTC. Protein sequence: CASSLQGSSYNEQFF.

V is TRBV27 and J is TRBJ2-3, with D perhaps matching TRBD1 (6 bases). The V gene's germline CDR1 is MNHEY and CDR2 SMNVEV (reference sequence). V lost 5 bases and J 1 base, leaving 13 bases between the germline ends. The CDR3 loop spans 15 amino acids. The CDR3 reads CASSGMGAGTDTQYF. Written as DNA, the CDR3 is TGTGCCAGCAGTGGGATGGGGGCTGGCACAGATACGCAGTATTTT.

As concerns this clone: Relative to the germline gene, one junction end is altered; a read error may explain this. J is TRBJ2-7 and V is TRBV19; D perhaps matches TRBD2 (5 bases). CDR1 is LNHDA, CDR2 SQIVND, per germline (reference sequence). The CDR3 length is 13 residues. This CDR3 reads CASSSGNSHEQYF. The CDR3 DNA is TGTGCCAGTAGTTCCGGGAACTCCCACGAGCAGTACTTC.

This clone was seen only once. CDR3 sequence: CASSPLVGTEAFF. Here the CDR3 DNA reads TGTGCCAGCTCACCCCTTGTTGGAACTGAAGCTTTCTTT. The chain carries TRBV18 and TRBJ1-1; D unclear. Trimming pared 3 bases from V and 5 bases from J, leaving 10 bases between. The CDR3 sequence is 13 residues long. The germline CDR1 and CDR2 sequences are KGHSH and LQKENI. Filled out from reference TRBV18 and TRBJ1-1, the complete variable domain reads NAGVMQNPRHLVRRRGQEARLRCSPMKGHSHVYWYRQLPEEGLKFMVYLQKENIIDESGMPKERFSAEFPKEGPSILRIQQVVRGDSAAYFCASSPLVGTEAFFGQGTRLTVV.

V is TRBV5-6 and J is TRBJ2-1, with 8 nucleotides matching TRBD2. After removal of 2 bases from V and 5 bases from J, the junction contained 9 bases not matched to a gene. CDR3 length: 16 residues. CDR1 SGHDT and CDR2 YYEEEE come from the germline V gene. The CDR3 loop is CASSFPPTSANNEQFF. CDR3 nucleotide sequence: TGTGCCAGCAGCTTCCCCCCGACTAGCGCAAACAATGAGCAGTTCTTC.

This clone was counted a single time. The chain joins TRBV6-6 to TRBJ1-5; D is uncertain. V lost 5 bases and J lost 4, with 18 bases in between. CDR1 MNHNY and CDR2 SVGAGI come from the germline V gene (reference sequence). This CDR3 contains 16 residues. The CDR3 is CASSLSRENYNQPQHF. The CDR3 DNA follows: TGTGCCAGCAGTCTCAGCCGGGAGAATTATAATCAGCCCCAGCATTTT.

In its sample, this clone was seen once. This chain links TRBV2 with TRBJ2-3; D unclear. The CDR3 loop spans 15 amino acids. The V end was cut by 8 bases, the J end by 4 bases, with 19 bases between. Germline CDR1 and CDR2: SNHLY and FYNNEI. The CDR3 loop is CASSQGSAEPDTQYF. The CDR3 DNA is TGTGCCAGCTCCCAAGGTTCGGCGGAACCAGATACGCAGTATTTT.

This clone was detected only once. The chain couples TRBV30 to TRBJ1-5; 7 bases fit TRBD1. Trimming at V came to 1 base and at J to 7 bases, leaving 4 bases not matched to a gene. The germline CDR1 and CDR2 sequences are GTSNPN and SVGIG (reference sequence). This CDR3 is built from 13 residues. The CDR3 DNA reads TGTGCCTGGAGTGAAGGGGGCAGGCAGCCCCAGCATTTT. Its translation: CAWSEGGRQPQHF.

CDR3 loop: CASSLSRTSGLSSYEQYF. The CDR3 coding sequence is TGTGCCAGCAGCTTATCCCGGACTAGCGGGCTTAGCTCCTACGAGCAGTACTTC. The V and J genes are TRBV7-9 and TRBJ2-7; TRBD2 aligns across 11 bases. This CDR3 is built from 18 residues. Germline trimming cut 2 bases from V and 0 bases from J; bases unmatched to any gene: 9. CDR1 is SEHNR, CDR2 FQNEAQ, per germline (reference sequence).

Turning to this clone: The sample contains more than one DNA sequence encoding this CDR3. The chain combines TRBV29-1 with TRBJ1-2; no definite D call. The CDR3 totals 10 residues. Germline loops: CDR1 SQVTM, CDR2 ANQGSEA. V gave up 3 bases and J gave up 5 bases, with 4 bases separating them. The CDR3 spells CSVDSYGYTF. CDR3 DNA: TGCAGCGTTGACAGTTATGGCTACACCTTC.